These 17 T cell receptor beta chains were sequenced from one sample in a study of breast tumors, draining lymph nodes, adjacent tissues. TCRdb reanalysed the multiplex PCR reads using MiXCR and keeps one entry per CDR3 protein. The table shows 70,000 to 95,000 distinct CDR3 sequences, with approximately 19% occurring only once. Samples came from axillary lymph nodes draining the breast cancer. The specimen sequenced was axillary lymph node tissue. The receptors stem from a female donor with breast cancer. Some clones in this sample may be carry-over from other donors' samples.

This clonotype appeared many times. The chain combines TRBV4-2 with TRBJ2-7; no firm D call. The V gene lost 0 bases and the J gene lost 4 bases, with 7 bases spanning the gap. Germline CDR1 and CDR2: LGHNA and YNFKEQ. The CDR3 runs 13 residues. The DNA for the CDR3 is TGTGCCAGCAGCCAAGAAGTTCAGTACGAGCAGTACTTC. It translates to CASSQEVQYEQYF.

Note on this clonotype: With a much larger clone just one base away, this may be a read error. V gene TRBV6-2 or TRBV6-3 combines with J gene TRBJ1-3; tentative D call: TRBD1 (6 bases). Germline-derived CDR1 and CDR2 are MNHEY and SVGEGT. The CDR3 runs 16 residues. The CDR3 nucleotides are TGTGCCAGCAGTTACGTACAGGGCGGCTCTGGAAACACCATGTATTTT. It encodes CASSYVQGGSGNTMYF.

Many counts were recorded for this clonotype. The chain employs TRBV15 and TRBJ2-1, with 7 bases fitting TRBD1. The V gene end was trimmed by 0 bases and the J gene end by 2 bases; junction bases not matched to a gene: 7. From germline, CDR1 is LNHNV and CDR2 YYDKDF (reference sequence). This CDR3 contains 17 residues. The CDR3 nucleotides are TGTGCCACCAGCAGAGAAAGACCGGGACAGACCTACAATGAGCAGTTCTTC. Protein: CATSRERPGQTYNEQFF.

This clonotype has at least ten counts. J is TRBJ2-7 and V is TRBV7-9, with D unresolved. The CDR3 runs 14 residues. Germline-derived CDR1 and CDR2 are SEHNR and FQNEAQ (reference sequence). V was clipped by 5 bases and J by 0 bases, with 11 bases between them. CDR3 sequence: CASSPQESSYEQYF. CDR3 DNA: TGTGCCAGCAGCCCCCAGGAAAGCTCCTACGAGCAGTACTTC.

This clonotype was counted ten times or more. V is TRBV5-5 and J is TRBJ2-5, with 9 bases fitting TRBD2. The trim removed 4 bases at V and 5 bases at J, leaving 15 bases unmatched. CDR1 and CDR2 from the germline V gene are SGHKS and YYEKEE (reference sequence). This CDR3 has 17 amino acids. CDR3 sequence reads: CASSPYTGSGRYETQYF. The CDR3 region has the DNA TGTGCCAGCAGCCCTTACACGGGTAGCGGGAGATATGAGACCCAGTACTTC.

The gene calls are TRBV30 and TRBJ1-2; 7 bases map to TRBD1. With V trimmed by 3 bases and J by 4 bases, 5 bases remained unmatched. The CDR3 runs 13 residues. The germline CDR1 and CDR2 sequences are GTSNPN and SVGIG (reference sequence). The CDR3 loop reads CAWRVAGGYGYTF. The CDR3 coding sequence is TGTGCCTGGAGAGTCGCAGGGGGCTATGGCTACACCTTC.

This clonotype was picked up many times. The chain has TRBV2 and TRBJ2-3, with 8 bases identical to TRBD2. This CDR3 comprises 17 residues. V dropped 6 bases and J dropped 3; count of bases not matched to a gene: 14. The germline V gene encodes CDR1 SNHLY and CDR2 FYNNEI. CDR3 amino acids: CASSALGSGSSTDTQYF. The CDR3 coding sequence is TGTGCCAGCAGCGCCCTGGGAAGCGGGAGTTCGACAGATACGCAGTATTTT.

This clonotype appeared once. This clone may be a read error of a much larger clone one base away. The rearrangement links TRBV11-3 to TRBJ2-2; 12 nucleotides align to TRBD1. Losses at the gene ends were 8 bases for V and 6 bases for J; bases not matched to a gene: 4. Germline CDR1 reads SGHNT; CDR2 reads YENEEA. The CDR3 length is 14 residues. The chain's CDR3 is CASGRDRGPGELFF. The CDR3, as DNA: TGTGCCAGCGGCCGGGACAGGGGGCCCGGGGAGCTGTTTTTT.

In this sample, this clonotype turned up many times. The gene calls are TRBV20-1 and TRBJ2-1; the D gene is possibly TRBD1 (5 bases). There are 13 residues in the CDR3. Deletions cut 3 bases from V and 7 bases from J, with 13 bases between. The germline V gene encodes CDR1 DFQATT and CDR2 SNEGSKA (reference sequence). CDR3 amino acids: CSASVWGLNEQFF. CDR3 coding DNA: TGCAGTGCTAGTGTGTGGGGCTTGAATGAGCAGTTCTTC.

Concerning this clonotype: A much larger clone differs from this one at a single base, so this may be a read error. The CDR3 reads CSALMGGRALGYTF. The CDR3 region has the DNA TGCAGTGCCTTAATGGGGGGGCGTGCTCTTGGCTACACCTTC. The rearrangement uses TRBV20-1 and TRBJ1-2, with D possibly TRBD1 on 6 matching bases. The CDR3 contains 14 residues. Trimming removed 6 bases at V and 7 bases at J, with 21 bases between. Germline V CDR1 and CDR2: DFQATT, SNEGSKA (reference sequence).

There are many counts of this clonotype. This rearrangement joins TRBV6-6 to TRBJ1-2; D perhaps matches TRBD1 (6 bases). The CDR3 covers 13 residues. Germline V gives CDR1 MNHNY, CDR2 SVGAGI (reference sequence). Trimming cost V 4 bases and J 6 bases, with 12 bases left between them. CDR3 coding DNA: TGTGCCAGCAGTTCAGGGGAGGTCGATGGCTACACCTTC. Its protein product is CASSSGEVDGYTF.

This clonotype came up many times. The chain is built from TRBV4-3 and TRBJ2-7, with D possibly matching TRBD1 (5 bases). Germline-derived CDR1 and CDR2 are LGHNA and YSLEER. The CDR3 is made up of 14 amino acids. V was clipped by 1 base and J by 3 bases, with 10 bases between them. CDR3 region: CASSQGPGNYEQYF. CDR3 DNA sequence: TGCGCCAGCAGCCAAGGTCCAGGGAACTACGAGCAGTACTTC.

Details on this clonotype: At one boundary the junction diverges from the germline segment, which might be a read error. The gene calls are TRBV20-1 and TRBJ2-5; 8 bases fit TRBD2. The length of the CDR3 is 16 residues. Germline V gene data show CDR1 as DFQATT and CDR2 as SNEGSKA (reference sequence). CDR3 residues: CGARGLSGILMETQYF. The CDR3 DNA reads as TGCGGTGCTAGGGGTCTTAGCGGGATATTGATGGAGACCCAGTACTTC.

This clonotype has at least ten counts. This rearrangement joins TRBV19 to TRBJ2-7; TRBD2 matches 8 bases. This CDR3 comprises 17 residues. J was trimmed by 6 bases and V by 1 base; bases with no gene match: 14. Germline CDR1 is LNHDA and CDR2 is SQIVND (reference sequence). The CDR3 coding sequence is TGTGCCAGTAGTATAGTGGGTCGAGCGGGAGTGGCTAGCGAGCAGTACTTC. This gives the protein CASSIVGRAGVASEQYF.

Ten or more counts support this clonotype. This CDR3 is CASSDQGLAKETQYF. CDR3 nucleotide sequence: TGTGCCAGCAGCGACCAGGGACTAGCCAAAGAGACCCAGTACTTC. The V gene is TRBV2, the J gene TRBJ2-5; the match to TRBD2 covers 9 bases. V was pared by 6 bases and J by 3 bases, with 8 bases of the junction left unmatched. The CDR3 is made up of 15 amino acids. Per germline, CDR1 SNHLY and CDR2 FYNNEI.

Ten or more counts support this clonotype. This chain uses TRBV6-6 with TRBJ2-1; 7 bases are shared with TRBD2. The CDR3 has 11 residues. Trimming cost V 5 bases and J 10 bases; bases outside gene matches: 2. Per the germline V gene, CDR1 is MNHNY and CDR2 is SVGAGI (reference sequence). The CDR3 sequence is CASSRGEEQFF. CDR3 in DNA: TGTGCCAGCAGTCGGGGGGAAGAGCAGTTCTTC.

This clonotype was picked up many times. The V gene is TRBV6-2 or TRBV6-3, the J gene TRBJ1-5; the match to TRBD1 covers 7 bases. CDR1 and CDR2 (germline): MNHEY, SVGEGT. The CDR3 spans 15 residues. V gave up 6 bases and J gave up 2 bases; unmatched junction bases: 7. The CDR3 DNA is TGTGCCAGCAGCACCGACAGGGTTGGCAATCAGCCCCAGCATTTT. The encoded protein is CASSTDRVGNQPQHF.